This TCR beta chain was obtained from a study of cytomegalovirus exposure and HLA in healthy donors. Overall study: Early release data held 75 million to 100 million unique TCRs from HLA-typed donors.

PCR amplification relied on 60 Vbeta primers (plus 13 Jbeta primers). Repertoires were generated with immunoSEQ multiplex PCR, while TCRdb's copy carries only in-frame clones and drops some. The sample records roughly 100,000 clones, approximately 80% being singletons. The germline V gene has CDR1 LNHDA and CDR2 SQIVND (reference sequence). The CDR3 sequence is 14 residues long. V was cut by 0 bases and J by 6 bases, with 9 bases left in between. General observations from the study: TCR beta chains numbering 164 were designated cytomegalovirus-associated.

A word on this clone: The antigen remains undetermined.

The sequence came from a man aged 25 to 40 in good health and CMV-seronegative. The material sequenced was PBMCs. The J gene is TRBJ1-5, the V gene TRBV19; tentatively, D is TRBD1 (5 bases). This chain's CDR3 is CASSIDRAVQPQHF. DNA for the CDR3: TGTGCCAGTAGTATAGACAGGGCGGTTCAGCCCCAGCATTTT.